This TCR beta chain was profiled in a study of blood T cell repertoires in COVID-19. Turning to the study itself: In each case, the material was cDNA or gDNA derived from T cells, B-cell-depleted T cells, or PBMCs.

Here immunoSEQ multiplex PCR was the method, and the copy in TCRdb shows in-frame clones only, minus some. The table records about 250,000 clones, around 90% of them present only once. Looked up from germline, CDR1 is SEHNR and CDR2 is FQNEAQ (reference sequence). The CDR3 contains 12 residues. Trimming took 4 bases from V and 3 from J, leaving 7 bases between them. The chain has TRBV7-9 and TRBJ2-7; D uncertain. This TCR derives from a woman aged 55-75 years with COVID-19, enrolled during active disease. Sequenced material: peripheral blood. The CDR3 coding sequence is TGTGCCAGCAGCTCCCTTTTCTACGAGCAGTACTTC. Translated, it gives CASSSLFYEQYF.